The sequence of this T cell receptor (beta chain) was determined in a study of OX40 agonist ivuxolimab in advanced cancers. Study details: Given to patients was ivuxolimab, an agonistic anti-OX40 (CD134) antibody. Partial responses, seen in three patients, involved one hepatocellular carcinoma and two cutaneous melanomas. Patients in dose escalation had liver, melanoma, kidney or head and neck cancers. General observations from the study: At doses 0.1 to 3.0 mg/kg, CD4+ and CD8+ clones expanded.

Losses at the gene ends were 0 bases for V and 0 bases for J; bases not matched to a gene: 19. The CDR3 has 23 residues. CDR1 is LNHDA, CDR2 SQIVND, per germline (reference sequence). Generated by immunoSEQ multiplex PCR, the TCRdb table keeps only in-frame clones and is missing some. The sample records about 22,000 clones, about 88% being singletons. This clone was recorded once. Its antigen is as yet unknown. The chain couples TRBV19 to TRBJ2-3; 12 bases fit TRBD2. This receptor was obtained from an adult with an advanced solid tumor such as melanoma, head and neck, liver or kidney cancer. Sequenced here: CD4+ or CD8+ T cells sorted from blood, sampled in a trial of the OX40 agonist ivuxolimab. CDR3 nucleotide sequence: TGTGCCAGTAGTATAGAGTGGGAAGTCGAGACTAGCGGGAGAAGTTATAGCACAGATACGCAGTATTTT. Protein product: CASSIEWEVETSGRSYSTDTQYF. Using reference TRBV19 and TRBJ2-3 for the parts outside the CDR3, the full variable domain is DGGITQSPKYLFRKEGQNVTLSCEQNLNHDAMYWYRQDPGQGLRLIYYSQIVNDFQKGDIAEGYSVSREKKESFPLTVTSAQKNPTAFYLCASSIEWEVETSGRSYSTDTQYFGPGTRLTVL.